The source of this T cell receptor beta chain is a study of blood T cell repertoires in COVID-19. Sequenced by immunoSEQ multiplex PCR; TCRdb stores in-frame clones only, minus some. Of 200,000 to 250,000 clones listed, 85% to 90% were seen once; the top ten hold approximately 16%. The source is a man in his thirties or forties who had been exposed to COVID-19. The sample was PBMCs or T cells enriched from blood (not recorded which).

Written as DNA, the CDR3 is TGTGCCTGGAGTGGACAGGATACGATAGGGCCTTCGGGTAACTATGGCTACACCTTC. This gives the protein CAWSGQDTIGPSGNYGYTF. The genes are TRBV30 and TRBJ1-2; weak D call: TRBD1 (6 bases). V lost 1 base to trimming and J lost 1 base, with 25 bases between them. The germline V gene has CDR1 GTSNPN and CDR2 SVGIG (reference sequence). The CDR3 has 19 amino acids.